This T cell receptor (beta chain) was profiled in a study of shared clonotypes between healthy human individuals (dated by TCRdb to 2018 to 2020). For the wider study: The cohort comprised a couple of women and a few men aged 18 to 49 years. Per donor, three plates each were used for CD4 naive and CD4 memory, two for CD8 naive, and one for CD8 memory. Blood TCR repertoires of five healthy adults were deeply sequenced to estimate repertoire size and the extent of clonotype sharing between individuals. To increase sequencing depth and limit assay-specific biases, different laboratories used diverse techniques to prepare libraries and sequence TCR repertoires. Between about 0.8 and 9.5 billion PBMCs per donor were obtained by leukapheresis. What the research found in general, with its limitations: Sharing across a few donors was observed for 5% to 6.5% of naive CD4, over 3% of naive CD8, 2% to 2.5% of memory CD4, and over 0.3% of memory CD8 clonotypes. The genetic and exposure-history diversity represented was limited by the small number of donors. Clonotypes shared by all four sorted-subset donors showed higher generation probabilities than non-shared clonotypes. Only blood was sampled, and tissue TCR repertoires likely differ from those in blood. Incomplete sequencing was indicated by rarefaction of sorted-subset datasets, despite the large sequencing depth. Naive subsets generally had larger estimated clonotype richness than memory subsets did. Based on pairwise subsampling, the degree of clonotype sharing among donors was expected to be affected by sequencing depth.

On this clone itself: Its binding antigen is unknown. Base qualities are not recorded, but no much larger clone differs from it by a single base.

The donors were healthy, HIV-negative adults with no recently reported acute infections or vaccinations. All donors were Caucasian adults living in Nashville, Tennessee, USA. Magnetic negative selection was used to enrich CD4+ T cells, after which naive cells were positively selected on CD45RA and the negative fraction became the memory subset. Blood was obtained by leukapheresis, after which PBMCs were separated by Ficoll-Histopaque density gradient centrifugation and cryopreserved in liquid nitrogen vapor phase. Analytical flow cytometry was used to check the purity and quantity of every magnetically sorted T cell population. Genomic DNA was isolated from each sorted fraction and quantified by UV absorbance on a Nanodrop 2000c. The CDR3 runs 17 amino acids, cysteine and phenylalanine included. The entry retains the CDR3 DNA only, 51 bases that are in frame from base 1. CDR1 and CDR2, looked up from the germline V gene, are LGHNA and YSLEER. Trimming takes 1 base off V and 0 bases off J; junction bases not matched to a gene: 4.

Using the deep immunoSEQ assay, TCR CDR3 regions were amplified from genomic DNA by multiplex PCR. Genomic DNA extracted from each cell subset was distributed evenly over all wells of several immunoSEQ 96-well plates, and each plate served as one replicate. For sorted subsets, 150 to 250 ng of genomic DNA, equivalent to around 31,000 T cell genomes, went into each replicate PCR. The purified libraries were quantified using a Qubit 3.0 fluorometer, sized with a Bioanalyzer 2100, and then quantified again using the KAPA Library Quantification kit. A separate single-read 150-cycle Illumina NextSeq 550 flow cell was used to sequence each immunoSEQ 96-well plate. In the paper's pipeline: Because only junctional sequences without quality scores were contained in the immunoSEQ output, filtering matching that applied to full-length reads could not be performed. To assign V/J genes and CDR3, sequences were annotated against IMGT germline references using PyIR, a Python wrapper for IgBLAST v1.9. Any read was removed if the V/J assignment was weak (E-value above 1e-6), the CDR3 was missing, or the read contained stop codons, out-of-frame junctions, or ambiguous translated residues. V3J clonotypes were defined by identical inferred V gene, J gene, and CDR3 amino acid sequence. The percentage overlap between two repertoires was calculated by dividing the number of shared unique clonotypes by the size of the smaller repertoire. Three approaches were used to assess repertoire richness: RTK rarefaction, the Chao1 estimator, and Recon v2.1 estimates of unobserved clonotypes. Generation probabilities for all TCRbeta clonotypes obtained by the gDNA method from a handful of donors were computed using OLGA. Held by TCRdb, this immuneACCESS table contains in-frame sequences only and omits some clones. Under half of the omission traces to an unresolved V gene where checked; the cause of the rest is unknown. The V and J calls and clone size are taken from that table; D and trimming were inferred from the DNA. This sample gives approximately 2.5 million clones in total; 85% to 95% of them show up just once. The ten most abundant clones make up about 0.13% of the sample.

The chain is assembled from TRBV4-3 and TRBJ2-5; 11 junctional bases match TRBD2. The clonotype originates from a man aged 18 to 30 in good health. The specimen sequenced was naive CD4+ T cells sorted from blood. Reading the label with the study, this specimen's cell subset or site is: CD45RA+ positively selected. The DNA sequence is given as TGCGCCAGCAGCCAAGCCCTAGCGGGAGGTTACCAAGAGACCCAGTACTTC. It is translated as CASSQALAGGYQETQYF.